The rows below give T cell receptor beta chains drawn from one sample of a study of T cell responses to AZD1222 COVID-19 vaccine. The repertoire was sequenced with immunoSEQ multiplex PCR; TCRdb's copy has only in-frame clones and lacks some. The sample shows about 190,000 clones, roughly 90% of them seen only once. This specimen was peripheral blood, taken on day 0 of AZD1222 vaccination. These receptor sequences come from an adult in good health. CDR3s include the opening cysteine and the closing phenylalanine or tryptophan. The order of the fields is V gene, J gene, D gene, clone size, CDR3 DNA, CDR3 protein. D genes are given only for firm matches. Clone size appears in some rows only: once, few, many, or a class for an expanded clone.

>TRBV11-3|TRBJ1-1|TRBD1|few
TGTGCCAGCAGCACGGGACAGGGTGAGAACACTGAAGCTTTCTTT
CASSTGQGENTEAFF
>TRBV6-5|TRBJ1-4|TRBD1|.
TGTGCCAGCAGTTGGGGACAGCGTAATGAAAAACTGTTTTTT
CASSWGQRNEKLFF
>TRBV19|TRBJ2-2|TRBD2|.
TGTGCCAGTAACGCGCTACTAGCGCCGAACACCGGGGAGCTGTTTTTT
CASNALLAPNTGELFF
>TRBV7-3|TRBJ2-2|TRBD1|.
TGTGCCAGCAGCCGCCAATCCGGGACAGGGGACACCGGGGAGCTGTTTTTT
CASSRQSGTGDTGELFF
>TRBV15|TRBJ2-2|.|.
TGTGCCACCAGCTCGCTTAGGAAGGGTGATCAGGAGCTGTTTTTT
CATSSLRKGDQELFF
>TRBV5-1|TRBJ2-7|TRBD2|.
TGCGCCAGCAGCCCCGGGCTAGCGGGAGGGCTAACCTACGAGCAGTACTTC
CASSPGLAGGLTYEQYF
>TRBV5-1|TRBJ1-3|.|few
TGCGCCAGCAGCCCCGGGACTGGAAACACCATATATTTT
CASSPGTGNTIYF
>TRBV4-1|TRBJ2-7|.|.
TGCGCCAGCAGCCCCCGACCGGTTCCCTACGAGCAGTACTTC
CASSPRPVPYEQYF
>TRBV19|TRBJ1-6|.|.
TGTGCCAGTAGTACTCATTATCAGGGACCTAATTCACCCCTCCACTTT
CASSTHYQGPNSPLHF
>TRBV7-8|TRBJ1-5|.|once
TGTGCCAGCAGCCAGTCATTGGTCGGATCCGAGGGTCAGCCCCAGCATTTT
CASSQSLVGSEGQPQHF
>TRBV6-4|TRBJ1-2|.|.
TGTGCCAGCAGGGCTCCTCAGTCCGGGAACTACGGCTACACCTTC
CASRAPQSGNYGYTF